This T cell receptor (beta chain) was obtained from a study of blood T cell repertoires in COVID-19. Per germline, CDR1 LGHDT and CDR2 YNNKEL (reference sequence). The CDR3 is made up of 19 amino acids. Losses at the gene ends were 4 bases for V and 2 bases for J; bases not matched to a gene: 12. This clone came up once. The method was immunoSEQ multiplex PCR; TCRdb's version includes in-frame clones alone and lacks a portion of them. The data hold about 250,000 clones, with around 90% observed a single time. The V call is TRBV3-1 (or the pseudogene TRBV3-2), the J call TRBJ2-1; 12 bases fit TRBD2. The sequencing input was peripheral blood. The sequence came from a woman between 40 and 50 years old who had recovered from COVID-19. The CDR3 coding sequence is TGTGCCAGCAGCCCCCAACTAGCGGGAGGTCAAGCTACCTACAATGAGCAGTTCTTC. It is translated as CASSPQLAGGQATYNEQFF.